This entry features one T cell receptor beta chain sequence. What it binds is not known. With 1 base removed from V and 7 bases from J, the gap between germline ends came to 10 bases. Germline CDR1 MNHEY, CDR2 SVGAGI. CDR3 length: 14 amino acids. The data were taken from a study of shared clonotypes between healthy human individuals. The test was conducted at deep level. The DNA input per sorted-subset replicate PCR was 200 ng, corresponding to some 30,000 T cell genomes. The data were produced by immunoSEQ multiplex PCR, yet TCRdb's version contains in-frame clones alone and is incomplete. The sample records about 180,000 clones, around 93% being singletons. The study, taken as a whole, reports: Some clonotypes were shared by all four sorted-subset donors, while others were not shared. The non-shared ones had lower generation probabilities than the shared ones. Memory subsets generally showed lower estimated richness than naive subsets.

Material for sequencing was naive CD4+ T cells sorted from blood. Subset denoted: CD45RA+ positively selected. The chain links TRBV6-5 to TRBJ1-4; D is possibly TRBD1 (5 bases). This receptor was identified in a woman between 25 and 40 years old in good health. The chain's CDR3 is CASSYLWGGEKLFF. CDR3 sequence (DNA): TGTGCCAGCAGTTACTTGTGGGGGGGTGAAAAACTGTTTTTT.